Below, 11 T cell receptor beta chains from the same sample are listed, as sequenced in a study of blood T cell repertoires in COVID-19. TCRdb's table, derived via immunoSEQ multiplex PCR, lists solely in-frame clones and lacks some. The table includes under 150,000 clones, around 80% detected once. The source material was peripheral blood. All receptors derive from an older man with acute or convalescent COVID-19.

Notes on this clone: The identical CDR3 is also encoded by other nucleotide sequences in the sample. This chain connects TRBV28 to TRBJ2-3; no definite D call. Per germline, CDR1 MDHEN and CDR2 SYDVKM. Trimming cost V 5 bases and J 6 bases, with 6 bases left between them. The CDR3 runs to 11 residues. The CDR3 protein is CASSLEDTQYF. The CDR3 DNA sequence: TGTGCCAGCAGTCTTGAGGATACGCAGTATTTT.

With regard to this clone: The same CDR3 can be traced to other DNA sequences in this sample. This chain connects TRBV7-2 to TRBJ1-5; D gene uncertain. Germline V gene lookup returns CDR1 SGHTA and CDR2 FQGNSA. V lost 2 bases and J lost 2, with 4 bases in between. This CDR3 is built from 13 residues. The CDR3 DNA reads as TGTGCCAGCAGCTTACAGGGCAATCAGCCCCAGCATTTT. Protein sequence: CASSLQGNQPQHF.

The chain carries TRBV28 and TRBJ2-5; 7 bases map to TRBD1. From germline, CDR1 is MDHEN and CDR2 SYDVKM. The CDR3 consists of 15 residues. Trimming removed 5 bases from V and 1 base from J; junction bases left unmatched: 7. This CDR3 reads CASSPVGTAQETQYF. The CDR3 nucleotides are TGTGCCAGCAGTCCCGTTGGGACAGCCCAAGAGACCCAGTACTTC.

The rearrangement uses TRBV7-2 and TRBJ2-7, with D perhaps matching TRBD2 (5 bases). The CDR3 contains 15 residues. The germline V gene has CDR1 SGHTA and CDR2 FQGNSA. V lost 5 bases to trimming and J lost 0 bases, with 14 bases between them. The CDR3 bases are TGTGCCAGCAGCCCCACGGGGTACGACTCCTACGAGCAGTACTTC. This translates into CASSPTGYDSYEQYF.

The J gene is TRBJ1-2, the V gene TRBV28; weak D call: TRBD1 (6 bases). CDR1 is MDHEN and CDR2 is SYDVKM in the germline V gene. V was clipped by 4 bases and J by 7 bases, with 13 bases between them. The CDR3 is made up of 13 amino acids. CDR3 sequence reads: CASSSEGGSGYTF. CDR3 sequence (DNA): TGTGCCAGCAGTTCCGAGGGGGGGTCTGGCTACACCTTC.

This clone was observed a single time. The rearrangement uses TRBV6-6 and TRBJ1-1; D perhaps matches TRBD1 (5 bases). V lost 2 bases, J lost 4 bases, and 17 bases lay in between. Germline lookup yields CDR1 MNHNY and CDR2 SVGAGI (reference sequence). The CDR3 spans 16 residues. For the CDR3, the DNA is TGTGCCAGCAGTTACAGCCCCAGGGAAGGTGGCACTGAAGCTTTCTTT. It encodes CASSYSPREGGTEAFF.

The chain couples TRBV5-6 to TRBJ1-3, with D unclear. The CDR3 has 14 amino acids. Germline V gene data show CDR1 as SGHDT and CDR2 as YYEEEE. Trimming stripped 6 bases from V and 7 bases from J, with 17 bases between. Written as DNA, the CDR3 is TGTGCCAGCAAGAAAGGGTCGGGGTGGAACACCATATATTTT. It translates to CASKKGSGWNTIYF. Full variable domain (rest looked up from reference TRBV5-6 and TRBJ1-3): DAGVTQSPTHLIKTRGQQVTLRCSPKSGHDTVSWYQQALGQGPQFIFQYYEEEERQRGNFPDRFSGHQFPNYSSELNVNALLLGDSALYLCASKKGSGWNTIYFGEGSWLTVV.

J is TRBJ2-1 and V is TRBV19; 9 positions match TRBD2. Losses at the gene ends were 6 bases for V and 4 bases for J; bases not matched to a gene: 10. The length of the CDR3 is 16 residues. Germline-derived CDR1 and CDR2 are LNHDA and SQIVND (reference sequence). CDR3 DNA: TGTGCCAGTAGAGATCCCTCAGCGGGGGGATACAATGAGCAGTTCTTC. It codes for CASRDPSAGGYNEQFF.

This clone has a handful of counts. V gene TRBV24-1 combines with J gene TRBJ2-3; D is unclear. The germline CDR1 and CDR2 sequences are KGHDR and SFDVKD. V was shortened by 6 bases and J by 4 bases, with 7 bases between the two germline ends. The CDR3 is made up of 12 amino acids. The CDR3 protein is CATSSLSDTQYF. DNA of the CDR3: TGTGCCACCAGTTCCCTTTCAGATACGCAGTATTTT.

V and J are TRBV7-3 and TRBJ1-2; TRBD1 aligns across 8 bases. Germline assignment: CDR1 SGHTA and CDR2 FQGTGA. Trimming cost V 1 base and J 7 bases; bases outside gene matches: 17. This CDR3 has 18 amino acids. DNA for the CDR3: TGTGCCAGCAGCTTAAATCCCCCTACGACAGGGGACTCGTCTGGCTACACCTTC. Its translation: CASSLNPPTTGDSSGYTF.

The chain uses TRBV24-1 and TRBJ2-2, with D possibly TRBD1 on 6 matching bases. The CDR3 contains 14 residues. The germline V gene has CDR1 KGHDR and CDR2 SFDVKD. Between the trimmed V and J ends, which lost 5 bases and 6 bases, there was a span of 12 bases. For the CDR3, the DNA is TGTGCCACCAGTGTCCAGGGGCGAGCCGGGGAGCTGTTTTTT. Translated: CATSVQGRAGELFF.